This TCR beta chain was recovered during a study of post-analysis software for immune sequencing data (dated by TCRdb to between 2014 and 2017). With regard to the full study: Relapsing-remitting, secondary progressive and progressive-relapsing multiple sclerosis were recorded as disease courses, and subtype annotation was lacking for some patients. The multiple sclerosis patient repertoires were compared with ten to eleven previously published healthy control repertoires from donors aged roughly 6 to 27 years. A subset of samples was prepared in parallel using single-end sample barcoding, then pooled and co-amplified after Illumina adapter ligation. General conclusions and limits of the study: Compared with controls, multiple sclerosis patients had significantly lower normalized Chao1 diversity, a finding suggesting substantial peripheral T-cell clonal expansion. Direct clustering with F measure revealed strong co-clustering of samples prepared in the same batch, which led to a batch-effect correction. The multiple sclerosis patient group was slightly younger than the control group.

Preparation of the library involved PCR. Sequenced using an Illumina HiSeq 2500. Unique molecular identifiers were incorporated into TCR beta cDNA libraries to reduce PCR and sequencing biases. Per 1 to 10 million input T cells, roughly 0.5 million cDNA molecules were obtained, such that each molecule approximated one T cell. Patient libraries were prepared and sequenced with the same protocol used for the earlier healthy control dataset. Within a given batch, samples were prepared together, multiplexed and sequenced on the same HiSeq lane. The study's processing was this. Raw barcoded reads were processed with MIGEC, and single-read molecular identifier groups were discarded before consensus assembly and CDR3 extraction. VDJtools was used for post-analysis of the clonotype tables, and diversity was normalized by down-sampling every dataset to the size of the smallest sample. In repertoire overlap clustering, CDR3 amino acid sequences, but not nucleotide sequences, were matched to correct batch-related cross-sample contamination. In-frame beta chains were kept once TCRdb had trimmed the public reads at Q25 with fastp and called clones with MiXCR. Each CDR3 protein appears once, grouped with its most common genes and DNA. In this record, the V and J calls reflect TCRdb's handling and not the investigators' own analysis. A total of roughly 700,000 distinct CDR3 sequences appear in this sample, about 32% of them only once. Clones ranked in the top ten supply 0.55% to 0.65% of the sample.

This clonotype was seen a few times. Which antigen it targets is not known. No base-level quality is on record; no much larger clone is a single base apart. TCR beta repertoires were profiled from peripheral blood of approximately 13 young patients with multiple sclerosis to demonstrate the VDJtools post-analysis software. The patients with multiple sclerosis were children and adolescents between roughly 6 and 17 years of age. The TCR comes from a girl aged 5-17 years with multiple sclerosis. The sequenced sample was blood.

The CDR3 is CASSYDGREQYF. At the DNA level, the sequence is TGTGCCAGCAGTTACGACGGGCGGGAGCAGTACTTC. The receptor chain draws on TRBV6-6 and TRBJ2-7; the D gene identity is not certain. CDR1 and CDR2 (MNHNY, SVGAGI) derive from the germline V gene (reference sequence). Taken from cysteine to phenylalanine, the CDR3 has 12 residues. The DNA shown is the 36-base CDR3, in frame from base 1. Trimming takes 2 bases from V and 7 bases from J, and the germline ends sit 9 bases apart.